The rows below give T cell receptor beta chains drawn from one sample of a study of blood T cell repertoires in COVID-19. Sequencing was performed with immunoSEQ multiplex PCR; in TCRdb, only in-frame clones are kept and a portion is missing. The sample shows some 220,000 clones, 80% to 90% of them seen only once. Sequenced input: PBMCs or T cells enriched from blood (not recorded which). The receptor source for this set is a woman aged 18-29 years in a cohort exposed to, infected with or recovered from COVID-19 (not recorded which). Both conserved end residues are trimmed from each CDR3.

V: TRBV9; J: TRBJ2-3; CDR3: ASSVEGDTQY
V: TRBV5-6; J: TRBJ1-3; CDR3: ASSATTATIY
V: TRBV19; J: TRBJ1-1; CDR3: ASMPHLWGQLNTEAF
V: TRBV5-1; J: TRBJ1-4; CDR3: ASSLDGTTNEKLF
V: TRBV4-2; J: TRBJ2-2; CDR3: ASSHGLAGDTGELF
V: TRBV19; J: TRBJ1-5; CDR3: ASRAGPTYYQPQH
V: TRBV11-2; J: TRBJ1-2; CDR3: ASSSPRNNYGYT
V: TRBV7-9; J: TRBJ1-1; CDR3: ASSFEEQGNAEAF
V: TRBV2; J: TRBJ2-2; CDR3: ASSQGQGNTGELF
V: TRBV7-3; J: TRBJ2-1; CDR3: ASSLAGQVDHEQF
V: TRBV29-1; J: TRBJ2-1; CDR3: SVVSRERIYEQF
V: TRBV4-1; J: TRBJ1-6; CDR3: ASSQGGTHNSPLH
V: TRBV4-2; J: TRBJ1-4; CDR3: ASSQGGQSEKLF
V: TRBV5-1; J: TRBJ2-3; CDR3: ASSLQGATDTQY
V: TRBV5-6; J: TRBJ2-7; CDR3: ASSQAGSSYEQY
V: TRBV24-1; J: TRBJ2-7; CDR3: ATSAASVPYEQY
V: TRBV3-1/TRBV3-2; J: TRBJ1-4; CDR3: ASSQQGSEKLF
V: TRBV12-3/TRBV12-4; J: TRBJ1-5; CDR3: ASSSGDRPQH
V: TRBV5-1; J: TRBJ1-4; CDR3: ASSFGTGHEKLF
V: TRBV5-1; J: TRBJ1-6; CDR3: ASSLGNPENSPLH
V: TRBV4-1; J: TRBJ2-3; CDR3: ASSQDRGGAGSTDTQY
V: TRBV5-1; J: TRBJ2-3; CDR3: ASSQTGSTDTQY
V: TRBV6-5; J: TRBJ1-6; CDR3: ASSYEQGSSSPLH
V: TRBV19; J: TRBJ2-2; CDR3: ASSRVTERVTGELF
V: TRBV6-1; J: TRBJ2-3; CDR3: ASSEDSGGADTQY
V: TRBV4-2; J: TRBJ1-2; CDR3: ASSLEGAQGYT
V: TRBV27; J: TRBJ2-7; CDR3: ASRWGVGPTYEQY
V: TRBV5-4; J: TRBJ2-1; CDR3: ASSLEGGSSYNEQF
V: TRBV7-9; J: TRBJ2-1; CDR3: ASSGIGLAGGPHHEQF
V: TRBV2; J: TRBJ2-5; CDR3: ASSEVTSGIQETQY
V: TRBV13; J: TRBJ1-1; CDR3: ASSFQGAAYTEAF
V: TRBV7-9; J: TRBJ2-5; CDR3: ASSPGEGWNQY
V: TRBV11-2; J: TRBJ2-3; CDR3: ASSPRTSGRVDTQY
V: TRBV2; J: TRBJ2-3; CDR3: ASTPRLAGGTDTQY
V: TRBV15; J: TRBJ1-1; CDR3: ATSREGRMTEAF
V: TRBV25-1; J: TRBJ1-1; CDR3: ASSYTGGYPTF
V: TRBV19; J: TRBJ2-7; CDR3: ASRTLAGESYEQY
V: TRBV3-1/TRBV3-2; J: TRBJ1-3; CDR3: ASSQGDLNTIY
V: TRBV30; J: TRBJ1-5; CDR3: AGRQDSNQPQH
V: TRBV9; J: TRBJ2-7; CDR3: ASSTGTGSYEQY
V: TRBV7-8; J: TRBJ1-1; CDR3: ASSFRGADTEAF
V: TRBV3-1/TRBV3-2; J: TRBJ2-5; CDR3: ASSHGSGTETQY
V: TRBV2; J: TRBJ2-7; CDR3: ASRGTREEQY
V: TRBV11-2; J: TRBJ2-7; CDR3: ASSLAAGGGEQY
V: TRBV10-2; J: TRBJ2-1; CDR3: ASKEISGRGNEQF
V: TRBV5-5; J: TRBJ1-1; CDR3: ASSVTGDAEAF
V: TRBV30; J: TRBJ1-6; CDR3: AWSVSGGRAPLH
V: TRBV3-1/TRBV3-2; J: TRBJ2-2; CDR3: ASSQATSGSPGAGELF
V: TRBV7-5; J: TRBJ2-5; CDR3: VRSSSGRGTQY